The 5 T cell receptor beta chains reported below all come from one sample, sequenced in a study of cytomegalovirus exposure and HLA in healthy donors (dated 2017 in TCRdb). Libraries were prepared through the immunoSEQ multiplex PCR assay. For the multiplex PCR, a mixture combining 60 forward primers for TCR Vbeta segments and 13 reverse primers for TCR Jbeta segments was used. The clones in this table, taken by TCRdb from immuneACCESS, are in-frame only. Not every clone is retained; where verified, under half of the shortfall comes from an unresolved V gene, and the cause of the rest is unknown. The sample includes approximately 150,000 clones, with 82% observed a single time. The ten most abundant clones make up roughly 10% of the sample. The material sequenced was PBMCs. Receptors were obtained from a man aged 45-60 years in good health and CMV-seropositive.

The chain recombines TRBV27 with TRBJ2-1; 9 nucleotides match TRBD1. The CDR3 length is 12 residues. With 4 bases clipped from V and 15 bases from J, the junction kept 7 bases outside the gene matches. CDR1 and CDR2 (germline): MNHEY, SMNVEV (reference sequence). The CDR3 DNA reads as TGTGCCAGCAGTTCGGGACAGGGACGCTGGTTCTTC. Encoded protein: CASSSGQGRWFF.

This clone was observed a handful of times. The chain recombines TRBV6-5 with TRBJ1-4; D remains unclear. The CDR3 has 13 amino acids. V lost 7 bases and J 6 bases, leaving 12 bases between the germline ends. The germline V gene encodes CDR1 MNHEY and CDR2 SVGAGI. This CDR3 reads CASTDAGYEKLFF. DNA for the CDR3: TGTGCCAGCACTGATGCGGGGTATGAAAAACTGTTTTTT.

The chain carries TRBV2 and TRBJ2-1; 7 bases fit TRBD1. V dropped 2 bases and J dropped 3; count of bases not matched to a gene: 10. Germline CDR1 reads SNHLY; CDR2 reads FYNNEI. The CDR3 length is 17 residues. This chain's CDR3 is CASSEYWGTVVYNEQFF. CDR3 sequence (DNA): TGTGCCAGCAGTGAATATTGGGGGACAGTAGTCTACAATGAGCAGTTCTTC.

The chain employs TRBV6-5 and TRBJ1-1; D is possibly TRBD1 (6 bases). The ends were cut back, 6 bases at V and 0 bases at J, with 11 bases in the middle. The CDR3 has 14 residues. Per germline, CDR1 MNHEY and CDR2 SVGAGI. CDR3 protein: CASRHNRVNTEAFF. CDR3 sequence (DNA): TGTGCCAGCAGGCATAACAGGGTGAACACTGAAGCTTTCTTT.

Points on this clone: Different DNA sequences within this sample yield the same CDR3. The rearrangement joins TRBV9 to TRBJ1-1; TRBD1 aligns across 9 bases. Per the germline V gene, CDR1 is SGDLS and CDR2 is YYNGEE. With V trimmed by 3 bases and J by 2 bases, 2 bases remained unmatched. The CDR3 loop spans 14 amino acids. The CDR3 here is CASSATGGNTEAFF. CDR3 nucleotides: TGTGCCAGCAGCGCGACAGGGGGAAACACTGAAGCTTTCTTT.